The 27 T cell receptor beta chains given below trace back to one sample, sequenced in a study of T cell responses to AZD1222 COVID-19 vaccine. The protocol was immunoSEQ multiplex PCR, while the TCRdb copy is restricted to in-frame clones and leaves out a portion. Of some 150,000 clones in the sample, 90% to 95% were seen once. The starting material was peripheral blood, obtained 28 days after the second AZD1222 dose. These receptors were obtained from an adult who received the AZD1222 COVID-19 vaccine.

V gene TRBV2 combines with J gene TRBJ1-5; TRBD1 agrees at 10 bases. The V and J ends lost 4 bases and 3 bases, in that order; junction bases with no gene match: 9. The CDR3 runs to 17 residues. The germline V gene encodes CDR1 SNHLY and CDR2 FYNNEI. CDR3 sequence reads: CASSAPPGQGYNQPQHF. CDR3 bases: TGTGCCAGCAGTGCCCCTCCGGGACAGGGGTACAATCAGCCCCAGCATTTT.

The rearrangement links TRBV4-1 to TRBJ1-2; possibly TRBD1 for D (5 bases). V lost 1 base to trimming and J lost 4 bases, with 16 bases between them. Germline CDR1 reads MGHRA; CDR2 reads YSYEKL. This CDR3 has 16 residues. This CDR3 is CASSQARDHTIYGYTF. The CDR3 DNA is TGCGCCAGCAGCCAAGCTAGGGACCATACTATCTATGGCTACACCTTC.

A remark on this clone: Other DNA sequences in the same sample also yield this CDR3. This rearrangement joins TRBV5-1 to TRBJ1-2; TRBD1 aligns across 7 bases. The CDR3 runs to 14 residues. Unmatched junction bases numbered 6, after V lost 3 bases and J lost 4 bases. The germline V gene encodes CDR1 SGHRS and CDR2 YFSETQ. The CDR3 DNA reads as TGCGCCAGCAGCTCGACAGGGTCTGGCTATGGCTACACCTTC. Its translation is CASSSTGSGYGYTF.

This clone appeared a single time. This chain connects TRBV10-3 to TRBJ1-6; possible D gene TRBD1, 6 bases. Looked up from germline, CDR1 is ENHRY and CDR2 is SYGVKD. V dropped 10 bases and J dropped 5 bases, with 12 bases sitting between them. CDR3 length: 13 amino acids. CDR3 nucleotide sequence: TGTGCCACCAGGGGAGTCGATAATTCACCCCTCCACTTT. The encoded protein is CATRGVDNSPLHF.

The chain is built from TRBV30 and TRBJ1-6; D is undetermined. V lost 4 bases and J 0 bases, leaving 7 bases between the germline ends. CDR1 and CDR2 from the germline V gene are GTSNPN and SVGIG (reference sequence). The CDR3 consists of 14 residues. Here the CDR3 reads CAWKRDSYNSPLHF. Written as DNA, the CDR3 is TGTGCCTGGAAAAGGGACTCCTATAATTCACCCCTCCACTTT.

The CDR3 spells CASRPDRGGYGYTF. The CDR3 DNA sequence: TGTGCCAGCAGACCGGACAGGGGGGGCTATGGCTACACCTTC. The gene calls are TRBV5-6 and TRBJ1-2; TRBD1 aligns across 10 bases. V lost 5 bases to trimming and J lost 4 bases; unmatched junction nucleotides: 5. This CDR3 contains 14 residues. The germline gives CDR1 SGHDT, CDR2 YYEEEE.

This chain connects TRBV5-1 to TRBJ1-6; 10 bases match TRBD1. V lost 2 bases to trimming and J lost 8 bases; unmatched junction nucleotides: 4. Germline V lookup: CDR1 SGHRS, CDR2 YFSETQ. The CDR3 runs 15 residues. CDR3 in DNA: TGCGCCAGCAGCTTAACCGGGACAGGGGATTCACCCCTCCACTTT. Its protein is CASSLTGTGDSPLHF.

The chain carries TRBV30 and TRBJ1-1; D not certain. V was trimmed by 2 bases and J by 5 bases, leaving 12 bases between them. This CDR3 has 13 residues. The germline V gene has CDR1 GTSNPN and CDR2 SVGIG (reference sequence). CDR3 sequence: CAWSRLGGTEAFF. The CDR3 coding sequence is TGTGCCTGGAGTCGGTTGGGTGGGACTGAAGCTTTCTTT.

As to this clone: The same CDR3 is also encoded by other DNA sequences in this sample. CDR3 bases: TGTGCCAGCAGTTTTGGTCTGAACACTGAAGCTTTCTTT. As protein: CASSFGLNTEAFF. The genes are TRBV12-3 or TRBV12-4 and TRBJ1-1, with D unresolved. This CDR3 has 13 residues. The V and J ends lost 3 bases and 0 bases respectively, with 5 bases between them.

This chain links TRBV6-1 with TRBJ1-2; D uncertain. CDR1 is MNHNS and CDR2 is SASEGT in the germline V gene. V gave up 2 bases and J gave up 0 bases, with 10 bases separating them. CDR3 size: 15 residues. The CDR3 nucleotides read TGTGCCAGCAGTGAAAGCTACAAAGCTAACTATGGCTACACCTTC. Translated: CASSESYKANYGYTF.

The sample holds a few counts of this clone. The CDR3 spells CASSRGQYEQYF. CDR3 DNA sequence: TGTGCCAGCAGCCGGGGACAGTACGAGCAGTACTTC. The chain links TRBV3-1 (or the pseudogene TRBV3-2) to TRBJ2-7; 7 positions agree with TRBD1. CDR3 length: 12 amino acids. CDR1 is LGHDT, CDR2 YNNKEL, per germline (reference sequence). After removal of 4 bases from V and 4 bases from J, the junction contained 1 base not matched to a gene.

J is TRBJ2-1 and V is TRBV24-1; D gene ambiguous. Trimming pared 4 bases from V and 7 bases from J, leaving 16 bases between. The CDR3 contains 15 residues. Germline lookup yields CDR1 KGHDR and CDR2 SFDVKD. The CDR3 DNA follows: TGTGCCACCAGTGACCCTAGAAGCCTCGGGAATGAGCAGTTCTTC. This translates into CATSDPRSLGNEQFF.

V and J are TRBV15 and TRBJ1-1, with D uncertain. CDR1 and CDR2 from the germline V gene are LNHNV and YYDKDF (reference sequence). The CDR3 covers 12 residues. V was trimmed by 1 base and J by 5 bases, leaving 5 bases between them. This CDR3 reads CATSRVGTEAFF. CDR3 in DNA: TGTGCCACCAGCAGAGTGGGGACTGAAGCTTTCTTT.

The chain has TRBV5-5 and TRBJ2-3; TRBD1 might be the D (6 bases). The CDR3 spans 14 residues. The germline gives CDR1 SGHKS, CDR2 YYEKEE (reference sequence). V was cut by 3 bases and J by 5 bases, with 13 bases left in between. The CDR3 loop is CASSWGPAGDTQYF. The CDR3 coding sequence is TGTGCCAGCAGCTGGGGGCCTGCCGGAGATACGCAGTATTTT.

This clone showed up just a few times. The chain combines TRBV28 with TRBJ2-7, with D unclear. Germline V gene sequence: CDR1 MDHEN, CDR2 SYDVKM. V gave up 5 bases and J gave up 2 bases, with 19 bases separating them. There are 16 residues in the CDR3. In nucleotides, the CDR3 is TGTGCCAGCAGTCCGACGCAGGCAGCACCTCCCTACGAGCAGTACTTC. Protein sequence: CASSPTQAAPPYEQYF.

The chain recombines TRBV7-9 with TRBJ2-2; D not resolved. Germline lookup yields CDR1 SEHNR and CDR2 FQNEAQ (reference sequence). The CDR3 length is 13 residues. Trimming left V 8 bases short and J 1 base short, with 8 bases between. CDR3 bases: TGTGCCAGCGGACCAGAGAACACCGGGGAGCTGTTTTTT. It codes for CASGPENTGELFF. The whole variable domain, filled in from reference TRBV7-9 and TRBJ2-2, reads DTGVSQNPRHKITKRGQNVTFRCDPISEHNRLYWYRQTLGQGPEFLTYFQNEAQLEKSRLLSDRFSAERPKGSFSTLEIQRTEQGDSAMYLCASGPENTGELFFGEGSRLTVL.

CDR3 sequence: CASSSPGLNTGELFF. The DNA for the CDR3 is TGTGCCAGTAGTAGTCCGGGACTGAACACCGGGGAGCTGTTTTTT. The chain combines TRBV19 with TRBJ2-2; TRBD2 might be the D (6 bases). The germline CDR1 and CDR2 sequences are LNHDA and SQIVND (reference sequence). CDR3 length equals 15 residues. V was pared by 4 bases and J by 1 base, with 10 bases between. Based on the CDR3 plus reference TRBV19 and TRBJ2-2, the full variable domain is DGGITQSPKYLFRKEGQNVTLSCEQNLNHDAMYWYRQDPGQGLRLIYYSQIVNDFQKGDIAEGYSVSREKKESFPLTVTSAQKNPTAFYLCASSSPGLNTGELFFGEGSRLTVL.

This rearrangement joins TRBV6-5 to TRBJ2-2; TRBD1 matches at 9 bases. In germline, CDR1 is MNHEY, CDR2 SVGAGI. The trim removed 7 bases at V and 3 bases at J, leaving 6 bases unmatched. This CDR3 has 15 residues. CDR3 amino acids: CASNPGTGYTGELFF. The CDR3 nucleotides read TGTGCCAGCAATCCCGGGACAGGGTACACCGGGGAGCTGTTTTTT.

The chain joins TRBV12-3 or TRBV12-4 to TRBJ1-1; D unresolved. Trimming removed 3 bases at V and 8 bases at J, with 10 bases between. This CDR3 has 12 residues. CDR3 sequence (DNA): TGTGCCAGCAGTTTCAATCCCCGGGAAGCTTTCTTT. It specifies CASSFNPREAFF.

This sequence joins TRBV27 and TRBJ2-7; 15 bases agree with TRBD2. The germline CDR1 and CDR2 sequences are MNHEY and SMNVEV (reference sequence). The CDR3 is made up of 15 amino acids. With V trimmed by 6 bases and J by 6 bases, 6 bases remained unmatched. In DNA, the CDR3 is TGTGCCAGCAGCACCGGACTAGCGGGAGGGGGCGAGCAGTACTTC. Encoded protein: CASSTGLAGGGEQYF.

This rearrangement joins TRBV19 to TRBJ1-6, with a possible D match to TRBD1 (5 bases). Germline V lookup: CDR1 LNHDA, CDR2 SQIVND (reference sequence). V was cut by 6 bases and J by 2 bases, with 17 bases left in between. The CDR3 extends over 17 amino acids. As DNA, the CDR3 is TGTGCCAGTAGCCGAGTGGGGACGGTAGCCTATAATTCACCCCTCCACTTT. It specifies CASSRVGTVAYNSPLHF.

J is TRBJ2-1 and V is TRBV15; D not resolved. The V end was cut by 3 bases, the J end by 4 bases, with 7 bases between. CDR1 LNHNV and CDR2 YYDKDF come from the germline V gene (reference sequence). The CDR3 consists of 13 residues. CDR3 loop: CATSSSQYNEQFF. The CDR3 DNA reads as TGTGCCACCAGCAGCTCTCAGTACAATGAGCAGTTCTTC.

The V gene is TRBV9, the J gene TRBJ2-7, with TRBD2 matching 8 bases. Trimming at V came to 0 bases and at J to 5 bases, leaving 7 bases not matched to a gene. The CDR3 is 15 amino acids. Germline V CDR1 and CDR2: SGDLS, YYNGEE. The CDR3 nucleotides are TGTGCCAGCAGCGTAGGACACACGGGAGGGAACGAGCAGTACTTC. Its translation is CASSVGHTGGNEQYF.

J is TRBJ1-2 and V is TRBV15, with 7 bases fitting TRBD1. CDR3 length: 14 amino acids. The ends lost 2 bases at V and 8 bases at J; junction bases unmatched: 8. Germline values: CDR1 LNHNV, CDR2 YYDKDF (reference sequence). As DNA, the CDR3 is TGTGCCACCAGCAGAACCAACAGGGGCGTAGGCTACACCTTC. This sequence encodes CATSRTNRGVGYTF.

The CDR3 sequence: CASSMDRANEQYF. The CDR3 DNA follows: TGTGCCAGCAGCATGGACAGGGCGAACGAGCAGTACTTC. The chain employs TRBV5-6 and TRBJ2-7; 8 nucleotides align to TRBD1. The CDR3 is 13 residues long. With 4 bases clipped from V and 5 bases from J, the junction kept 5 bases outside the gene matches. Germline V gives CDR1 SGHDT, CDR2 YYEEEE.

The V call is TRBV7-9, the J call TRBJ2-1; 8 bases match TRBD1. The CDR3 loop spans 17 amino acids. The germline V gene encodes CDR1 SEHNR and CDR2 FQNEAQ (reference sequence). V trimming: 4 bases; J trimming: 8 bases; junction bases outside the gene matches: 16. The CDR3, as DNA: TGTGCCAGCAGCTCCCCCTTTGAGACACAGGGGGGACATGAGCAGTTCTTC. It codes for CASSSPFETQGGHEQFF. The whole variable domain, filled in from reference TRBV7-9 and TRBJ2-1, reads DTGVSQNPRHKITKRGQNVTFRCDPISEHNRLYWYRQTLGQGPEFLTYFQNEAQLEKSRLLSDRFSAERPKGSFSTLEIQRTEQGDSAMYLCASSSPFETQGGHEQFFGPGTRLTVL.

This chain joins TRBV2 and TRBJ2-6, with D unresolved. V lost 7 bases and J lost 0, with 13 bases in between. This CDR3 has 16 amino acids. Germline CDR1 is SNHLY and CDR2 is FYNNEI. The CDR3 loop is CASIHRPSSGANVLTF. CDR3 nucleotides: TGTGCCAGCATACACCGTCCCAGCTCTGGGGCCAACGTCCTGACTTTC.